Described below is a single T cell receptor (beta chain) sequence and its context. Antigen: not known. Donors sampled were nominally healthy, though unrecorded immune exposures were likely. The data were obtained in a study of cytomegalovirus exposure and HLA in healthy donors. Study-level findings and limits: Accurate HLA-A and HLA-B prediction from TCR beta sequences was reported for most subjects.

Germline trimming cut 7 bases from V and 7 bases from J; bases unmatched to any gene: 12. Looked up from germline, CDR1 is GTSNPN and CDR2 is SVGIG (reference sequence). CDR3 length equals 14 residues. Primers: 60 Vbeta forward and 13 Jbeta reverse. Data came from immunoSEQ multiplex PCR; TCRdb stores just in-frame clones and leaves some out. Across approximately 100,000 clones, the top ten clones capture 15% to 19% of the sample. This sequence originates from a man aged 50 to 60 in good health and CMV-seropositive. The sequencing sample was made of PBMCs. This chain connects TRBV30 to TRBJ1-4; 7 nucleotides agree with TRBD1. The CDR3 DNA reads as TGTGCCTCCGATTCCGGGACAGAGGGTGAAAAACTGTTTTTT. It is translated as CASDSGTEGEKLFF.